These 6 T cell receptor beta chains came from one sample sequenced in a study of T cell responses to AZD1222 COVID-19 vaccine. Here immunoSEQ multiplex PCR was the method, and the copy in TCRdb shows in-frame clones only, minus some. The sample lists roughly 120,000 clones, about nine tenths occurring once. Sequenced material: peripheral blood, taken on day 0 of AZD1222 vaccination. All receptors derive from an adult in good health.

This clone has only one observation. This chain uses TRBV5-1 with TRBJ1-6; D is unresolved. V shed 0 bases and J shed 0 bases, with 4 bases lying between them. The CDR3 runs to 15 residues. CDR1 and CDR2 from the germline V gene are SGHRS and YFSETQ. CDR3 DNA: TGCGCCAGCAGCTTGGAAGGCTCCTATAATTCACCCCTCCACTTT. Its protein product is CASSLEGSYNSPLHF.

This clone was picked up one time. CDR3 region: CASSLVSTSKNIQYF. In nucleotides, the CDR3 is TGTGCCAGCAGCTTAGTTTCCACGAGTAAAAACATTCAGTACTTC. The chain uses TRBV7-9 and TRBJ2-4, with D hard to call. The CDR3 covers 15 residues. CDR1 is SEHNR, CDR2 FQNEAQ, per germline (reference sequence). Trimming removed 1 base from V and 4 bases from J, with 11 bases in between.

The chain joins TRBV5-6 to TRBJ2-1, with unresolved D. This CDR3 is built from 12 residues. Trimming removed 7 bases from V and 3 bases from J, with 8 bases in between. CDR1 is SGHDT and CDR2 is YYEEEE in the germline V gene. In nucleotides, the CDR3 is TGTGCCAGCGCCGAGCTCTACAATGAGCAGTTCTTC. Its protein product is CASAELYNEQFF.

V usage is TRBV7-6 and J usage is TRBJ2-5; D might be TRBD2 (6 bases). Trimming shortened V by 5 bases and J by 1 base, and 11 bases separated the two germline ends. This CDR3 has 14 residues. Germline CDR1 SGHVS, CDR2 FNYEAQ. The CDR3 spells CASSRGLFQETQYF. The CDR3 DNA reads TGTGCCAGCAGCCGTGGACTATTCCAAGAGACCCAGTACTTC.

The rearrangement uses TRBV7-9 and TRBJ2-7, with D perhaps matching TRBD1 (6 bases). Germline values: CDR1 SEHNR, CDR2 FQNEAQ (reference sequence). The CDR3 totals 13 residues. Trimming left V 3 bases short and J 3 bases short, with 9 bases between. CDR3 sequence reads: CASSFGQSYEQYF. DNA of the CDR3: TGTGCCAGCAGCTTCGGACAGAGCTACGAGCAGTACTTC.

The chain recombines TRBV2 with TRBJ1-5; D is unresolved. CDR1 is SNHLY, CDR2 FYNNEI, per germline. V dropped 6 bases and J dropped 8 bases, with 14 bases sitting between them. This CDR3 has 13 residues. The CDR3 loop is CASSPTLQEPQHF. The CDR3 DNA follows: TGTGCCAGCAGCCCTACATTGCAGGAGCCCCAGCATTTT.